The rows below give T cell receptor beta chains drawn from one sample of a study of blood T cell repertoires in COVID-19. The repertoire was sequenced with immunoSEQ multiplex PCR; TCRdb's copy has only in-frame clones and lacks some. The table lists approximately 100,000 clones, 85% to 95% of them singletons. Source material: peripheral blood. These receptors were taken from a middle-aged man with active COVID-19. Both conserved end residues are part of each CDR3. D genes are given only for firm matches.

V	J	D	DNA	CDR3
TRBV28	TRBJ2-1	TRBD2	TGTGCCAGCAGTTTGCCTAGCGGGAACGGGGTAGAGCAGTTCTTC	CASSLPSGNGVEQFF
TRBV27	TRBJ2-1	.	TGTGCCAGCAGTTTACCTCTAACCTCCGACAATGAGCAGTTCTTC	CASSLPLTSDNEQFF
TRBV10-3	TRBJ1-1	.	TGTGCCATCAGTGAGCAGGCACAGGAGAACACTGAAGCTTTCTTT	CAISEQAQENTEAFF
TRBV28	TRBJ2-5	.	TGTGCCAGCAGCAAATCCGGGACTCGAGGAGGGGCCCAGTACTTC	CASSKSGTRGGAQYF
TRBV5-1	TRBJ2-1	TRBD2	TGCGCCAGTACTATTGGACTAGCGGGCGGGAACTCCTACAATGAGCAGTTCTTC	CASTIGLAGGNSYNEQFF
TRBV12-3/TRBV12-4	TRBJ2-7	TRBD1	TGTGCCAGCAGTCCTCGACAGGGCGGGGAGCAGTACTTC	CASSPRQGGEQYF
TRBV28	TRBJ2-7	.	TGTGCCAGCAGTGGAACACAGATCTCCTACGAGCAGTACTTC	CASSGTQISYEQYF
TRBV25-1	TRBJ1-4	.	TGTGCCTCGAGACAGGCGGCAACTAATGAAAAACTGTTTTTT	CASRQAATNEKLFF
TRBV7-9	TRBJ2-1	.	TGTGCCAGCAGCTTAGATAGGGGATGGCAGTTCTTC	CASSLDRGWQFF
TRBV10-1	TRBJ2-1	.	TGCGCCAGCAGTCTGGGGGGGGCGAAACCTAATGAGCAGTTCTTC	CASSLGGAKPNEQFF